This TCR beta chain was obtained from a study of neoadjuvant anti-PD-1 for oral cavity cancer. Study at large: Nivolumab at 3 mg/kg was mostly given biweekly, three to four doses, pre-surgery. Non-progressing patients received a fourth nivolumab dose near day 43, then surgery on days 50-56. General study results and limits: After neoadjuvant nivolumab, PBMC T cell clonality was significantly higher in non-responders than responders. Each response group had just a few patients in TCR analyses.

Worth noting for this clone: Antigen specificity is unknown.

Clones were sequenced by immunoSEQ multiplex PCR, and TCRdb holds only the in-frame ones, with some missing. Among tens of thousands of clones listed, approximately 80% were seen once. The CDR3 has 14 residues. Per germline, CDR1 MNHEY and CDR2 SVGAGI. V shed 2 bases, J shed 7 bases, and the junction held 5 bases outside the gene matches. The source material was PBMCs, sampled before nivolumab (anti-PD-1) treatment. V gene TRBV6-5 combines with J gene TRBJ2-7; 10 bases align to TRBD2. The sequence derives from a person between 35 and 79 years old with oral cavity squamous cell carcinoma. The CDR3 DNA reads TGTGCCAGCAGTTACCTAGCGGGAGTGGGAGAGCAGTACTTC. Translated: CASSYLAGVGEQYF.